The 8 T cell receptor beta chains below all came from one sample that was sequenced in a study of T cell changes during pregnancy in multiple sclerosis. Libraries were prepared by immunoSEQ multiplex PCR; TCRdb keeps only in-frame clonotypes and omits some of them. The table shows approximately 43,000 clones, with 90% occurring only once. Here the sequenced sample was CD8+ T cells from peripheral blood mononuclear cells, taken in the first trimester of pregnancy. The receptors were gathered from a female donor with multiple sclerosis, enrolled in a pregnancy study.

The chain is built from TRBV9 and TRBJ1-1; D is undetermined. The V gene's germline CDR1 is SGDLS and CDR2 YYNGEE. Trimming removed 0 bases from V and 0 bases from J, with 9 bases in between. The CDR3 sequence is 15 residues long. CDR3 residues: CASSVVSGMNTEAFF. CDR3 DNA: TGTGCCAGCAGCGTAGTTTCAGGCATGAACACTGAAGCTTTCTTT.

J is TRBJ2-7 and V is TRBV27, with a possible D match to TRBD1 (5 bases). V gave up 3 bases and J gave up 0 bases, with 9 bases separating them. CDR3 length: 14 amino acids. Per the germline V gene, CDR1 is MNHEY and CDR2 is SMNVEV (reference sequence). Here the CDR3 DNA reads TGTGCCAGCAGTTTCCAGGGAAGCTCCTACGAGCAGTACTTC. Amino acid sequence: CASSFQGSSYEQYF.

The chain couples TRBV7-6 to TRBJ2-5, with unresolved D. Trimming stripped 5 bases from V and 5 bases from J, with 21 bases between. The germline gives CDR1 SGHVS, CDR2 FNYEAQ. The CDR3 has 16 amino acids. CDR3 sequence: CASSPNPENEAETQYF. For the CDR3, the DNA is TGTGCCAGCAGCCCGAACCCGGAGAACGAGGCGGAGACCCAGTACTTC. Drawing the rest from reference TRBV7-6 and TRBJ2-5, the complete variable domain is GAGVSQSPRYKVTKRGQDVALRCDPISGHVSLYWYRQALGQGPEFLTYFNYEAQQDKSGLPNDRFSAERPEGSISTLTIQRTEQRDSAMYRCASSPNPENEAETQYFGPGTRLLVL.

The V and J genes are TRBV7-6 and TRBJ2-1; a possible D gene is TRBD2 (6 bases). Germline lookup yields CDR1 SGHVS and CDR2 FNYEAQ. Trimming removed 1 base at V and 3 bases at J, with 10 bases between. The CDR3 has 15 amino acids. In DNA form, the CDR3 reads TGTGCCAGCAGCTTAGGGGCGGGATTCTACAATGAGCAGTTCTTC. Its translation is CASSLGAGFYNEQFF. Full variable domain (rest looked up from reference TRBV7-6 and TRBJ2-1): GAGVSQSPRYKVTKRGQDVALRCDPISGHVSLYWYRQALGQGPEFLTYFNYEAQQDKSGLPNDRFSAERPEGSISTLTIQRTEQRDSAMYRCASSLGAGFYNEQFFGPGTRLTVL.

This clone showed up just once. The chain joins TRBV27 to TRBJ2-6, with TRBD1 matching over 10 bases. The germline V gene encodes CDR1 MNHEY and CDR2 SMNVEV (reference sequence). The CDR3 length is 16 residues. V was pared by 10 bases and J by 1 base, with 7 bases of the junction left unmatched. This CDR3 is CATRTGGESGANVLTF. In DNA form, the CDR3 reads TGTGCCACTCGGACAGGGGGAGAATCTGGGGCCAACGTCCTGACTTTC.

The chain has TRBV25-1 and TRBJ2-7; weak D call: TRBD2 (7 bases). The CDR3 is 16 residues long. Germline V lookup: CDR1 MGHDK, CDR2 SYGVNS. The V end lost 5 bases, the J end lost 0 bases, and 17 bases lay between the germline ends. CDR3 nucleotides: TGTGCCAGCAGTCCCATGGCGGGGGCCGACTCCTACGAGCAGTACTTC. This translates into CASSPMAGADSYEQYF.

The DNA of the CDR3 is TGTGCCAGCATCCTAGCGGGGGGTCGCCGGGATGAGCAGTTCTTC. This encodes CASILAGGRRDEQFF. This chain uses TRBV6-6 with TRBJ2-1; 11 bases are a match to TRBD2. The germline CDR1 and CDR2 sequences are MNHNY and SVGAGI (reference sequence). The CDR3 is 15 residues long. The V segment lost 7 bases and the J segment 8 bases; nucleotides outside the gene matches: 10.

The chain uses TRBV7-9 and TRBJ2-1; D possibly corresponds to TRBD2 (5 bases). The germline V gene encodes CDR1 SEHNR and CDR2 FQNEAQ (reference sequence). The CDR3 loop spans 13 amino acids. The germline V and J ends were trimmed by 2 bases and 5 bases, with 7 bases remaining between them. The CDR3 sequence is CASSLLANNEQFF. The CDR3 bases are TGTGCCAGCAGCTTACTAGCCAACAATGAGCAGTTCTTC.